The present entry profiles one T cell receptor (beta chain) with its context. This clonotype was counted a single time. The antigen it recognizes is unknown. No much larger clonotype is one base removed from it; base qualities were not supplied. Resting on one read, the evidence is weak. This specimen belongs to a study of blood T cells in healthy people across ages (dated by TCRdb to between 2014 and 2017). In the study overall: In model experiments, template switching captured roughly one uniquely barcoded TCR beta cDNA molecule for every two T cells. Using deep sequencing normalized with unique cDNA molecular identifiers, the study measured how TCR beta repertoire diversity changes with age. The donors were divided into four age groups: young (average around 16 years), middle-aged (over 35), aged (62) and long-lived (roughly 82). Two additional independent replicas of 1 million unique cDNA reads from the same blood draw were analyzed for two donors (one aged 18 to 30 and one aged 80 or older). To avoid experimental bias, donors of different ages were spread randomly across the sequencing lanes. The investigation overall reported the following: Because profiling used bulk unsorted PBMCs, naive and antigen-experienced compartments could not be compared conclusively. Estimates of total diversity based on one million sequenced T cells were regarded as lower bounds and as underestimates. Compared with the aged group, the long-lived group had more naive CD4+ T cells, fewer expanded clones and increased TCR diversity, suggesting age selection. There was a strong correlation between observed TCR beta diversity and the percentage of naive T cells measured by flow cytometry. Because the CMV infection status of the donors was unknown, age-related changes in expanded clonotypes may potentially have been confounded. As age increased, observed TCR beta diversity per million T cells dropped in a roughly linear way, and a significant reduction was already evident by age about 40.

The CDR3, from cysteine to phenylalanine, totals 15 residues. Only the CDR3 DNA is retained, 45 bases long and in frame from the first base. Preparation of the library involved 5' RACE. TCRdb names Illumina HiSeq 2500 as the instrument used. The second PCR ran for about 6 to 11 cycles and used a J-beta primer mix along with a sample-barcoded 5' primer. Each TCR beta cDNA molecule received a unique molecular identifier from a template-switch 5' adaptor carrying 12 random nucleotides. At least 2.5 million CDR3-containing paired-end reads were obtained from each sample. First-strand cDNA synthesis was performed from all RNA using the Mint cDNA synthesis kit, with priming by a TRBC-specific oligonucleotide. All cDNA was treated with uracil-DNA glycosylase and then went through a first 18-cycle PCR with the universal primers M1SS and BC2_uni_R. Per the original workflow: For normalization, 1 million high-quality reads were randomly selected from each sample, with every read carrying a distinct molecular identifier. Instead of being binned into consensus sequences, reads that shared molecular identifiers were thrown out. MiTCR, with a Q25 quality threshold and the strictest error-elimination algorithm, was used for CDR3 identification, clonotype clustering and error correction. Lower-bound total TCR beta diversity was estimated with a nonparametric unseen species model using Euler transformation. The public reads were reprocessed in TCRdb via fastp at Q25 and MiXCR, keeping in-frame beta chains. Every distinct CDR3 protein forms one entry, paired with its most common genes and DNA. TCRdb, not the original authors, processed these V and J calls. The table for this sample lists 700,000 to 850,000 distinct CDR3 sequences; about 53% of them were counted only once. Together, the top ten hold approximately 40% of the sample.

Systemically healthy Caucasian individuals from Russia, some 38 in total and aged about 6 to 100 years, were included as donors. Each donor gave approximately 9.3 milliliters of peripheral blood, collected into EDTA-treated Vacutainer tubes. Ficoll-Paque density-gradient centrifugation was used to isolate PBMCs, with at least 7 million per sample. Trizol reagent was used to extract total RNA from the PBMCs, yielding at least 6 micrograms per sample. Naive CD45RAhigh/CD27high T cell percentages were measured by flow cytometry on a PBMC aliquot from every donor. The sequence is built from TRBV21-1 and TRBJ2-7; the D call TRBD2 from the table was never checked on the DNA. TRBV21-1 is a pseudogene locus. The sequence derives from a man aged 80 or over in good health. Specimen: blood. The nucleotides read TGTGCCAGCAGCAAGGCTAGCGGGAGATGGAGCGAGCAGTACTTC. The encoded protein is CASSKASGRWSEQYF.